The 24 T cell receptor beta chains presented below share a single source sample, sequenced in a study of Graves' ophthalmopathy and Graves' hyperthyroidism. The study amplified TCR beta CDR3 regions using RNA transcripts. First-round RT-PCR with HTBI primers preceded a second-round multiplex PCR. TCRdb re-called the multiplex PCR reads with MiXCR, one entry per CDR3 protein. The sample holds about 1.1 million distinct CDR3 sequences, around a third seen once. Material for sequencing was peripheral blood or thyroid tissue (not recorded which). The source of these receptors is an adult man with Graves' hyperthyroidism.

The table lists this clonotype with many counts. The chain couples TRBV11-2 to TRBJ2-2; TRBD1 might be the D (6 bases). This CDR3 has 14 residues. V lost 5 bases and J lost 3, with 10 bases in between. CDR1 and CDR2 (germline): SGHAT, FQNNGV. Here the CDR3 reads CASSTRQDTGELFF. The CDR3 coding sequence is TGTGCCAGCAGCACCCGACAGGACACCGGGGAGCTGTTTTTT.

CDR3 protein: CSVEVSMNTEAFF. CDR3 DNA sequence: TGCAGCGTTGAAGTGAGCATGAACACTGAAGCTTTCTTT. The genes are TRBV29-1 and TRBJ1-1; D not resolved. The CDR3 is made up of 13 amino acids. Trimming removed 1 base at V and 0 bases at J, with 6 bases between. From germline, CDR1 is SQVTM and CDR2 ANQGSEA.

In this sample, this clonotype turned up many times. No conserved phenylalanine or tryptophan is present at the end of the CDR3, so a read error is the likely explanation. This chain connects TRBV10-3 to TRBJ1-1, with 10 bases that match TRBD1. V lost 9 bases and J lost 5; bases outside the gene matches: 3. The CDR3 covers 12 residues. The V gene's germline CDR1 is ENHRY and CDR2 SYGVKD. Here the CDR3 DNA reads TGTGCCATTTCGGACAGGGGGACTGAAGCTTTCCTT. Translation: CAISDRGTEAFL.

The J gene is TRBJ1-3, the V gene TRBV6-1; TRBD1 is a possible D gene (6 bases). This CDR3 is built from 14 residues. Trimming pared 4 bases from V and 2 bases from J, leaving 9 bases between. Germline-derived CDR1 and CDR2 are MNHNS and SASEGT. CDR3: CASSAGAAGNTIYF. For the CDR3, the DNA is TGTGCCAGCAGTGCGGGGGCAGCTGGAAACACCATATATTTT.

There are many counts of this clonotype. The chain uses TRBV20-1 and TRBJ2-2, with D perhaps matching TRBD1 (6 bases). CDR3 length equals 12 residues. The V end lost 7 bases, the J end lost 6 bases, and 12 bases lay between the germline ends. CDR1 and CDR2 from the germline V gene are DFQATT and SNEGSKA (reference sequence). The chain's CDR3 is CSVSGDPGELFF. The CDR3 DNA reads TGCAGTGTGTCAGGGGATCCCGGGGAGCTGTTTTTT.

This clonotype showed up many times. CDR3 in DNA: TGTGCCAGTCGACAGCTCTCTGGAAACACCATATATTTT. Translated, it gives CASRQLSGNTIYF. J is TRBJ1-3 and V is TRBV19; a weak D match, TRBD1 (5 bases). CDR1 is LNHDA, CDR2 SQIVND, per germline (reference sequence). V lost 8 bases to trimming and J lost 0 bases, with 8 bases between them. This CDR3 has 13 amino acids.

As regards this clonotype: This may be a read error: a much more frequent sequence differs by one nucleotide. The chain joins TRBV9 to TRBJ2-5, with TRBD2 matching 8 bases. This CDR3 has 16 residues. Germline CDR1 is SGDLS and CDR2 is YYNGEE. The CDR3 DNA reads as TGTGCCAGCAGCGCTGAGGGGTGGGCGAAGCGGGAGACCCAGGACTTC. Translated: CASSAEGWAKRETQDF. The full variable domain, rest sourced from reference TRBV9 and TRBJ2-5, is DSGVTQTPKHLITATGQRVTLRCSPRSGDLSVYWYQQSLDQGLQFLIQYYNGEERAKGNILERFSAQQFPDLHSELNLSSLELGDSALYFCASSAEGWAKRETQDFGPGTRLLVL.

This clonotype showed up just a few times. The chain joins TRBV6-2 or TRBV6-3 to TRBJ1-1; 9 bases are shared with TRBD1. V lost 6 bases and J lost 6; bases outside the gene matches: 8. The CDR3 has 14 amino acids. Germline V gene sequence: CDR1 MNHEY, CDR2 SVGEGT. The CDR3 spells CASRRQGVSAEAFF. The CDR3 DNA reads TGTGCCAGCAGGCGACAGGGGGTGAGCGCTGAAGCTTTCTTT.

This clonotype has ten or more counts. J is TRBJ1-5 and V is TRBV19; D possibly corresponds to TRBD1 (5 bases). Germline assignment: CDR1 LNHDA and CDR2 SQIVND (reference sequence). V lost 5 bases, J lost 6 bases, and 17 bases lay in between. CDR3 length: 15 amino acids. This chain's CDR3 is CASSASRDVAQPQHF. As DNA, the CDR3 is TGTGCCAGTAGTGCAAGCCGGGACGTAGCTCAGCCCCAGCATTTT.

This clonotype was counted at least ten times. CDR3 sequence (DNA): TGTGCCAGCAGTAAATCTGGAAACACCATATATTTT. It yields the protein CASSKSGNTIYF. The gene calls are TRBV7-2 and TRBJ1-3; D not resolved. Germline CDR1 and CDR2: SGHTA and FQGNSA. Deletions cut 6 bases from V and 1 base from J, with 4 bases between. The CDR3 length is 12 residues.

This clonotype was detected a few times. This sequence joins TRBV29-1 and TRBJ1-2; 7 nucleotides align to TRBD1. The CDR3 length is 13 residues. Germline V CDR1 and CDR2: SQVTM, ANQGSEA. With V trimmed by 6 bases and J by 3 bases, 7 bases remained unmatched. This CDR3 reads CSVVTTGDYGYTF. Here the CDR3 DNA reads TGCAGCGTCGTCACTACAGGGGACTATGGCTACACCTTC.

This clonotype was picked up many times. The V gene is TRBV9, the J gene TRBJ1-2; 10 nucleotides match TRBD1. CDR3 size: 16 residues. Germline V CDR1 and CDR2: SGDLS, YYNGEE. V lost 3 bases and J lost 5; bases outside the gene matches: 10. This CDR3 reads CASSGTPGQGKYGYTF. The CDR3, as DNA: TGTGCCAGCAGCGGGACTCCGGGACAGGGGAAGTATGGCTACACCTTC.

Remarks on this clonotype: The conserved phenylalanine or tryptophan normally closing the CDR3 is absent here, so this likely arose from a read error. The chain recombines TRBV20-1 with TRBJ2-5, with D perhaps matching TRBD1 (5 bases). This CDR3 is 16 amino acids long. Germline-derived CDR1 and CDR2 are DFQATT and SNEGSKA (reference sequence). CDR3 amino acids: CNAVSQRLWGAETQYL. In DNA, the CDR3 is TGCAATGCCGTGTCACAGCGATTATGGGGCGCGGAGACCCAGTACTTA.

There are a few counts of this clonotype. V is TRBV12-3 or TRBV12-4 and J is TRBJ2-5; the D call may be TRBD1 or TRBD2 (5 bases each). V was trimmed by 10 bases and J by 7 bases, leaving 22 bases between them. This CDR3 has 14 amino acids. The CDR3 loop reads CANNLSGIQGTQYF. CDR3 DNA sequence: TGTGCCAACAATTTATCCGGGATTCAGGGGACCCAGTACTTC.

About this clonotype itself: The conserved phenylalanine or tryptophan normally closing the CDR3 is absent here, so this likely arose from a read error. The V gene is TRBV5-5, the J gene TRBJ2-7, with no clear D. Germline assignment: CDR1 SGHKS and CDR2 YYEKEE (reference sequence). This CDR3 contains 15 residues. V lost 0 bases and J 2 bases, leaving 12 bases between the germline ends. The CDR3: CASSLAPTTTYEQYC. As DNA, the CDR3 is TGTGCCAGCAGCTTGGCCCCCACAACAACCTACGAGCAGTACTGC.

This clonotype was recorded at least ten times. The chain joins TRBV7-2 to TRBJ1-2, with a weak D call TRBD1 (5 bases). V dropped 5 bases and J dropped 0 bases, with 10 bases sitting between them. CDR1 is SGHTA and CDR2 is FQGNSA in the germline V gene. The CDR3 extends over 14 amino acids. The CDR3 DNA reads TGTGCCAGCAGCCCTGACAGAGCTAACTATGGCTACACCTTC. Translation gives CASSPDRANYGYTF.

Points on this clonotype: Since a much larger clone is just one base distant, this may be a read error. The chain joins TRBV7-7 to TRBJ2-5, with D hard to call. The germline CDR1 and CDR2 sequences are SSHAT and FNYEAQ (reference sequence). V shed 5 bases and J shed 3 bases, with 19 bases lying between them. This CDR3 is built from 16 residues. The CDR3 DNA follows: TGTGCCAGCAGCCCTAGACCGGCATCACCCAAAGAGACCCAGTACTTC. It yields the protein CASSPRPASPKETQYF.

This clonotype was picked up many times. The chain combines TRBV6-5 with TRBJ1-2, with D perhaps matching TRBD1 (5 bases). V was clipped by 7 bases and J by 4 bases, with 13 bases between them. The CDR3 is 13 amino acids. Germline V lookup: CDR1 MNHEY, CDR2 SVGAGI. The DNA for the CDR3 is TGTGCCAGCAAAGGCTCGGGGGGCTATGGCTACACCTTC. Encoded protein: CASKGSGGYGYTF.

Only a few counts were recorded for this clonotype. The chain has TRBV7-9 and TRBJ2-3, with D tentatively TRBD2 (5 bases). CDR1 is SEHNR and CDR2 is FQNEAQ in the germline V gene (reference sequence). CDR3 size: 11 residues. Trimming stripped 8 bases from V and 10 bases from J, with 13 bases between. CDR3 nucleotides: TGTGCCAGCGGGGAGCACGCTCCGCAGTATTTT. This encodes CASGEHAPQYF. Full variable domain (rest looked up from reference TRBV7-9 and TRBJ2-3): DTGVSQNPRHKITKRGQNVTFRCDPISEHNRLYWYRQTLGQGPEFLTYFQNEAQLEKSRLLSDRFSAERPKGSFSTLEIQRTEQGDSAMYLCASGEHAPQYFGPGTRLTVL.

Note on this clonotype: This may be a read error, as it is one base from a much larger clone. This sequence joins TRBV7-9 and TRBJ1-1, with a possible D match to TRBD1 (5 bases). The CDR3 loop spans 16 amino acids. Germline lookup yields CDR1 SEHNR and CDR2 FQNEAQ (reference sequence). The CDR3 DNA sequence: TGTGCCGGCAGCTTAGCGGCGGGACGGATGAACACTGAAGCTTTCTTT. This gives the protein CAGSLAAGRMNTEAFF.

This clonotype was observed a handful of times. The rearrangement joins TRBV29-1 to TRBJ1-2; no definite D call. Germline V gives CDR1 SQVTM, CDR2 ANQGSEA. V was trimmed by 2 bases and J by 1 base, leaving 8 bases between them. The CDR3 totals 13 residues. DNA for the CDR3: TGCAGCGTTGAACGGGGAAGTAACTATGGCTACACCTTC. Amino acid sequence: CSVERGSNYGYTF. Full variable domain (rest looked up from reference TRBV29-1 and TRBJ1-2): SAVISQKPSRDICQRGTSLTIQCQVDSQVTMMFWYRQQPGQSLTLIATANQGSEATYESGFVIDKFPISRPNLTFSTLTVSNMSPEDSSIYLCSVERGSNYGYTFGSGTRLTVV.

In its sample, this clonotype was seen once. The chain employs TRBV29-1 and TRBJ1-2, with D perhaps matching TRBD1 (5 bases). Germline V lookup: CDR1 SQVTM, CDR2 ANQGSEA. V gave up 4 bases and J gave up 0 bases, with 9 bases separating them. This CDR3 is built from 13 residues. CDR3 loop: CSVAGGSNYGYTF. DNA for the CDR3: TGCAGCGTTGCGGGGGGATCTAACTATGGCTACACCTTC.

CDR3 region: CASSSVRVKVFF. The CDR3 DNA is TGTGCCAGCAGTTCAGTAAGGGTGAAGGTGTTTTTT. The chain has TRBV6-5 and TRBJ2-2; D unresolved. The CDR3 has 12 amino acids. V lost 4 bases and J lost 15, with 15 bases in between. Germline lookup yields CDR1 MNHEY and CDR2 SVGAGI.

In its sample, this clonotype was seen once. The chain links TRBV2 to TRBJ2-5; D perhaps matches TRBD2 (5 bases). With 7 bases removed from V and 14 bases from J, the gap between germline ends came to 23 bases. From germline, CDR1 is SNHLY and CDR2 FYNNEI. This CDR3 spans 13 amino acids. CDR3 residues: CASTVASLEPGYF. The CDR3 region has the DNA TGTGCCAGCACCGTAGCCAGTCTTGAACCGGGATACTTC.